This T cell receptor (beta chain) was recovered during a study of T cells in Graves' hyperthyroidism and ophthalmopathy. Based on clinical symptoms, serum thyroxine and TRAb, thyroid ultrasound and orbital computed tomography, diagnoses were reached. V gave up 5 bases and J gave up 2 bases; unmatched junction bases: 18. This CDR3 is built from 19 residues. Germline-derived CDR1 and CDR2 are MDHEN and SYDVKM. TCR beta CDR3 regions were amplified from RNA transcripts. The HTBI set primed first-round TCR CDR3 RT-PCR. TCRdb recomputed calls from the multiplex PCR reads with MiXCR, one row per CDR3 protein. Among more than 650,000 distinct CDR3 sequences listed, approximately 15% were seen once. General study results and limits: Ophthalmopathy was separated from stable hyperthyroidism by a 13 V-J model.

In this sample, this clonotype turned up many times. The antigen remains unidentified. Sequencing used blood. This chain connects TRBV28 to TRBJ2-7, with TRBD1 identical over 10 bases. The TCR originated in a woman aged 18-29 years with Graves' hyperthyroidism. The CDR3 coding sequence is TGTGCCAGCAGTGCCTTCCCCGGGACAGGGGACCTTACCCCCTACGAGCAGTACTTC. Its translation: CASSAFPGTGDLTPYEQYF.